Listed below are T cell receptor beta chains from one sample, sequenced in a study of shared clonotypes between healthy human individuals. Assay used: immunoSEQ multiplex PCR; TCRdb lists only in-frame clones, some missing. The table records over a million clones, 75% to 80% of them present only once. The sample consisted of memory CD4+ T cells from PBMCs. These TCRs come from a man aged 18 to 30 in good health. Some clones in this sample may be carry-over from other donors' samples. The CDR3 runs from the conserved cysteine through the conserved F or W. Each record gives: V gene, clone size, D gene, J gene, CDR3 protein, CDR3 DNA. A D gene is named only where the DNA matches it firmly. Clone size, where shown, is once, few, many, or a class for clones that have expanded.

v_call: TRBV5-1
clone_size: NA
d_call: NA
j_call: TRBJ2-5
cdr3_aa: CASSLTDPIQETQYF
cdr3_nt: TGCGCCAGCAGCTTGACGGACCCCATCCAAGAGACCCAGTACTTC

v_call: TRBV7-9
clone_size: few
d_call: NA
j_call: TRBJ1-1
cdr3_aa: CASSPEMNTEAFF
cdr3_nt: TGTGCCAGCAGCCCGGAAATGAACACTGAAGCTTTCTTT

v_call: TRBV5-1
clone_size: NA
d_call: NA
j_call: TRBJ2-1
cdr3_aa: CASSLVGSYNEQFF
cdr3_nt: TGCGCCAGCAGCTTGGTTGGCAGCTACAATGAGCAGTTCTTC

v_call: TRBV10-3
clone_size: once
d_call: TRBD1
j_call: TRBJ1-2
cdr3_aa: CAAQQGGVLELGYTF
cdr3_nt: TGTGCCGCCCAGCAAGGGGGCGTCCTGGAATTAGGCTACACCTTC

v_call: TRBV10-3
clone_size: NA
d_call: NA
j_call: TRBJ2-3
cdr3_aa: CAISERGRGPDTQYF
cdr3_nt: TGTGCCATCAGTGAGAGGGGCAGGGGCCCAGATACGCAGTATTTT

v_call: TRBV11-2
clone_size: NA
d_call: TRBD1
j_call: TRBJ2-1
cdr3_aa: CASSLAMYRGSEQFF
cdr3_nt: TGTGCCAGCAGCTTAGCTATGTACAGGGGTAGTGAGCAGTTCTTC

v_call: TRBV5-1
clone_size: NA
d_call: NA
j_call: TRBJ2-1
cdr3_aa: CASSPETGAMGEQFF
cdr3_nt: TGCGCCAGCAGCCCCGAGACGGGGGCCATGGGGGAGCAGTTCTTC

v_call: TRBV2
clone_size: many
d_call: NA
j_call: TRBJ2-7
cdr3_aa: CASSEANEVRTYEQYF
cdr3_nt: TGTGCCAGCAGTGAAGCTAATGAGGTTAGGACCTACGAGCAGTACTTC

v_call: TRBV6-5
clone_size: NA
d_call: TRBD2
j_call: TRBJ2-7
cdr3_aa: CASSSLAGGFEQYF
cdr3_nt: TGTGCCAGCAGTTCTCTAGCGGGAGGTTTCGAGCAGTACTTC

v_call: TRBV4-3
clone_size: NA
d_call: NA
j_call: TRBJ1-2
cdr3_aa: CASSQDLDRYTF
cdr3_nt: TGCGCCAGCAGCCAAGATCTGGACCGCTACACCTTC

v_call: TRBV29-1
clone_size: few
d_call: TRBD2
j_call: TRBJ2-7
cdr3_aa: CSVIAGAGEQYF
cdr3_nt: TGCAGCGTAATAGCGGGAGCCGGCGAGCAGTACTTC

v_call: TRBV9
clone_size: few
d_call: NA
j_call: TRBJ2-2
cdr3_aa: CASSIGTGQSSTGELFF
cdr3_nt: TGTGCCAGCAGCATAGGGACCGGGCAATCTAGCACCGGGGAGCTGTTTTTT

v_call: TRBV7-6
clone_size: NA
d_call: TRBD2
j_call: TRBJ2-7
cdr3_aa: CASSLLGTSGIPSEQYF
cdr3_nt: TGTGCCAGCAGCTTATTAGGGACTAGCGGGATTCCGAGTGAGCAGTACTTC

v_call: TRBV28
clone_size: NA
d_call: NA
j_call: TRBJ1-1
cdr3_aa: CASSFSSTEAFF
cdr3_nt: TGTGCCAGCAGTTTTTCTAGCACTGAAGCTTTCTTT

v_call: TRBV6-5
clone_size: NA
d_call: NA
j_call: TRBJ1-2
cdr3_aa: CASSYRGPSRGYGYTF
cdr3_nt: TGTGCCAGCAGTTACCGGGGCCCCTCAAGGGGCTATGGCTACACCTTC

v_call: TRBV7-9
clone_size: NA
d_call: TRBD2
j_call: TRBJ2-1
cdr3_aa: CASSTTTSSDEQFF
cdr3_nt: TGTGCCAGCAGCACGACGACTAGCAGCGATGAGCAGTTCTTC

v_call: TRBV7-2
clone_size: NA
d_call: NA
j_call: TRBJ1-2
cdr3_aa: CASSSPRSNLYGYTF
cdr3_nt: TGTGCCAGCAGCTCCCCCCGGTCCAACCTCTATGGCTACACCTTC

v_call: TRBV5-1
clone_size: NA
d_call: NA
j_call: TRBJ2-7
cdr3_aa: CASSRDKTYEQYF
cdr3_nt: TGCGCCAGCAGCCGGGACAAAACCTACGAGCAGTACTTC

v_call: TRBV2
clone_size: NA
d_call: NA
j_call: TRBJ2-2
cdr3_aa: CASMGGQNTGELFF
cdr3_nt: TGTGCCAGCATGGGCGGGCAGAACACCGGGGAGCTGTTTTTT

v_call: TRBV7-2
clone_size: NA
d_call: NA
j_call: TRBJ1-1
cdr3_aa: CASSWGQLRVATEAFF
cdr3_nt: TGTGCCAGCAGTTGGGGTCAGTTACGCGTGGCCACTGAAGCTTTCTTT

v_call: TRBV19
clone_size: NA
d_call: NA
j_call: TRBJ2-1
cdr3_aa: CASSLRGAGDNEQFF
cdr3_nt: TGTGCCAGTAGCCTCAGGGGGGCCGGTGACAATGAGCAGTTCTTC

v_call: TRBV5-1
clone_size: NA
d_call: NA
j_call: TRBJ2-7
cdr3_aa: CASSLSSGPYEQYF
cdr3_nt: TGCGCCAGCAGCTTGAGTAGCGGACCCTACGAGCAGTACTTC

v_call: TRBV7-2
clone_size: NA
d_call: TRBD2
j_call: TRBJ2-7
cdr3_aa: CASSLSGGRVEQYF
cdr3_nt: TGTGCCAGCAGCCTAAGCGGGGGCCGGGTCGAGCAGTACTTC

v_call: TRBV7-3
clone_size: NA
d_call: TRBD2
j_call: TRBJ2-7
cdr3_aa: CASSLAGGPSYEQYF
cdr3_nt: TGTGCCAGCAGCTTAGCGGGAGGGCCCTCCTACGAGCAGTACTTC

v_call: TRBV4-3
clone_size: few
d_call: TRBD1
j_call: TRBJ1-2
cdr3_aa: CASSQERTGVYGYTF
cdr3_nt: TGCGCCAGCAGCCAAGAGAGGACAGGAGTCTATGGCTACACCTTC

v_call: TRBV6-6
clone_size: NA
d_call: NA
j_call: TRBJ2-7
cdr3_aa: CASSTQGLDYEQYF
cdr3_nt: TGTGCCAGCAGTACACAGGGATTAGACTACGAGCAGTACTTC